This T cell receptor (beta chain) is from a study of cytomegalovirus exposure and HLA in healthy donors. The study sampled nominally healthy donors, though unrecorded immune exposures were likely. The PCR used 60 Vbeta and 13 Jbeta primers. The method was immunoSEQ multiplex PCR; TCRdb's version includes in-frame clones alone and lacks a portion of them. The sample shows around 100,000 clones, more than 60% of them seen only once. As to this clone: No antigen is known for it.

Study outcomes and limitations: Later work found that TCR association rates differed between HLA loci; DRB1 had the most and HLA-C the fewest. Analysis was performed later, and it showed HLA-associated TCR beta chains to be more clonally expanded than equally common others.

Germline V gives CDR1 LNHNV, CDR2 YYDKDF (reference sequence). The CDR3 consists of 17 residues. V lost 0 bases, J lost 0 bases, and 4 bases stayed unmatched. Sequencing was performed on PBMCs. The receptor was derived from a man in his thirties or forties in good health and CMV-seronegative. This sequence joins TRBV15 and TRBJ2-1; 8 bases match TRBD2. CDR3 sequence (DNA): TGTGCCACCAGCAGAGATGGGCGGGGGGTCTCCTACAATGAGCAGTTCTTC. Its protein product is CATSRDGRGVSYNEQFF.